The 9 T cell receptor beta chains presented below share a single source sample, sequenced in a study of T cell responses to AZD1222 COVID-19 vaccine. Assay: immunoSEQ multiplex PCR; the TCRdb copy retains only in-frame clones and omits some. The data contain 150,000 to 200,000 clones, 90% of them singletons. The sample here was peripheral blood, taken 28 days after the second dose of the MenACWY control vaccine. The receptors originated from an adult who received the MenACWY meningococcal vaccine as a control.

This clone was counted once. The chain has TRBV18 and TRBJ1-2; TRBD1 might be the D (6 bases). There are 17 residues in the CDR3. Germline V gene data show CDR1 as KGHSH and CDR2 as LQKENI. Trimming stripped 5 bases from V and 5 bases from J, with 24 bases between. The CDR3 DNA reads TGTGCCAGCTCAGCCTCAATGGATGGGACAAATGCTTATGGCTACACCTTC. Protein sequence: CASSASMDGTNAYGYTF.

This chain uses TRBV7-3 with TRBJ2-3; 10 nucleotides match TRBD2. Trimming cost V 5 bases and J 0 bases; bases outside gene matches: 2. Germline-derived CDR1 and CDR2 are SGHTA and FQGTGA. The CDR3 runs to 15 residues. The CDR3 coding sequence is TGTGCCAGCAGCGTACTAGCGGGGAGCACAGATACGCAGTATTTT. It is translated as CASSVLAGSTDTQYF.

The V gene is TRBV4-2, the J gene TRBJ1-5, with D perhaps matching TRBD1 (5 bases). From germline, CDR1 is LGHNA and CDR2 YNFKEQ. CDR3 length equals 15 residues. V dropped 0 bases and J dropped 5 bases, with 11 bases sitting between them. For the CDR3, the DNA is TGTGCCAGCAGCCAAGATCTATCGGGGGATCAGCCCCAGCATTTT. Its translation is CASSQDLSGDQPQHF.

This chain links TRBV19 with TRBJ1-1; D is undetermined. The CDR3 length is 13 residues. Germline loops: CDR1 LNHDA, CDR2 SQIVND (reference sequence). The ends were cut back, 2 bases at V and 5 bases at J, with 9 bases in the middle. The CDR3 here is CASSITLRTEAFF. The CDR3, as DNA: TGTGCCAGTAGTATAACATTGAGGACTGAAGCTTTCTTT.

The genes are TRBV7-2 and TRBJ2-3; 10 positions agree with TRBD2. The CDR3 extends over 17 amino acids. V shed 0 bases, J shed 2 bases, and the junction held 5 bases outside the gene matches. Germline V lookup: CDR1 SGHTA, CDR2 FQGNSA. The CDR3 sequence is CASSLARLAGDTDTQYF. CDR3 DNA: TGTGCCAGCAGCTTAGCGCGGCTAGCGGGAGACACAGATACGCAGTATTTT.

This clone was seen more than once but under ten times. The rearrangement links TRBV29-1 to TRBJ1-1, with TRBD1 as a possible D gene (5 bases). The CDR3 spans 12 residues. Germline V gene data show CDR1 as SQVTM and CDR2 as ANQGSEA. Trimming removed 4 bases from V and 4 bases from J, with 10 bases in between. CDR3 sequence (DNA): TGCAGCGTTGCGGGGGGAAGCACTGAAGCTTTCTTT. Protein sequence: CSVAGGSTEAFF.

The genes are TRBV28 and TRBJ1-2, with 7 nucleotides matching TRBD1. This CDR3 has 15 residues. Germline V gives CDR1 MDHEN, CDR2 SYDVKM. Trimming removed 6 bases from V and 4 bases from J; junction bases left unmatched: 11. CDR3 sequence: CASRANRQGSYGYTF. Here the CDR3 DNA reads TGTGCCAGCAGGGCCAATAGACAGGGAAGCTATGGCTACACCTTC.

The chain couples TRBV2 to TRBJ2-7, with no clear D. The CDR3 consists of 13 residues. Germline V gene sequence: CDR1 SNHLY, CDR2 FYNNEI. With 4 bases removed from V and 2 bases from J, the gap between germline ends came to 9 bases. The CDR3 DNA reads TGTGCCAGCAGTGCGCCAAGAGCCTACGAGCAGTACTTC. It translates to CASSAPRAYEQYF.

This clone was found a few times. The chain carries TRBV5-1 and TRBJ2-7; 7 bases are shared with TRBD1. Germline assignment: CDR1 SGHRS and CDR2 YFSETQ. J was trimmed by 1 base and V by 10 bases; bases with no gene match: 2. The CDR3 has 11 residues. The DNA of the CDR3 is TGCGCCTCCAGGGGGTCCTACGAGCAGTACTTC. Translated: CASRGSYEQYF.